The entry below describes one TCR beta chain. The CDR3 loop spans 14 amino acids. The germline V gene encodes CDR1 MGHRA and CDR2 YSYEKL. Trimming removed 4 bases at V and 7 bases at J, with 13 bases between. The data were obtained in a study of blood T cells in healthy people across ages. The second PCR ran roughly 7 to 11 cycles with a sample-barcoded 5' primer and J-beta primers. No fewer than 3 million CDR3-containing paired-end reads came from each sample. TCRdb recomputed calls from the 5' RACE reads with MiXCR, one row per CDR3 protein. The table has 850,000 to 1,100,000 distinct CDR3 sequences, 35% to 40% seen once. There were healthy Caucasian individuals from Russia, aged roughly 6 to 100, serving as donors.

Source material: blood. The clonotype originates from a young man in good health. J is TRBJ1-4 and V is TRBV4-1, with D maybe TRBD1 (5 bases). The CDR3 loop is CASSPLPGGEKLFF. CDR3 bases: TGCGCCAGCAGCCCCCTCCCCGGGGGTGAAAAACTGTTTTTT.